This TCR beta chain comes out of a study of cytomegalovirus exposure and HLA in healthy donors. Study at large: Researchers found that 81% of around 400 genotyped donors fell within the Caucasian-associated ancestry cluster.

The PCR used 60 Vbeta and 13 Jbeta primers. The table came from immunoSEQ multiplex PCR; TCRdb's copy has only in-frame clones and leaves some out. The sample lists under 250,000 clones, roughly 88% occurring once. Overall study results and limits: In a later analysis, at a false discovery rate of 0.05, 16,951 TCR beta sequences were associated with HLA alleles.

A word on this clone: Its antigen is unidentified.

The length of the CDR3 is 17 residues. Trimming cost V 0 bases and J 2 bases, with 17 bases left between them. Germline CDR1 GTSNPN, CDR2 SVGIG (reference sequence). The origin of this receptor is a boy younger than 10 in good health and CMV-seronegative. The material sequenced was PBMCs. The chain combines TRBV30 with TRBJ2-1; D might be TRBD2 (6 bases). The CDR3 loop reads CAWSVGAGGAAYNEQFF. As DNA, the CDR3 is TGTGCCTGGAGTGTAGGTGCCGGGGGAGCGGCCTACAATGAGCAGTTCTTC.